This T cell receptor beta chain is drawn from a study of blood T cells in healthy people across ages. Across the whole study: About one barcoded TCR beta cDNA was captured per two T cells. Findings and limits, study-wide: CMV infection status of these donors was not known. Diversity of TCR beta correlated strongly with naive T cell percentage.

Donors were systemically healthy Caucasian individuals from Russia aged about 6 to 90 years. This clonotype occurred a few times. The antigen remains unidentified. Alongside a J-beta primer mix, a sample-barcoded 5' primer served in a second PCR lasting about 7 to 11 cycles. TCRdb called the 5' RACE reads again in MiXCR, with one record for every CDR3 protein. The sample contains around 870,000 distinct CDR3 sequences, around 30% of which appear only once. Sample: blood. The sequence was obtained from a woman aged 80 or older in good health.

The CDR3 DNA reads as TGTGCCAGCAGTGAGACAGGGGCGAACACTGAAGCTTTCTTT. It yields the protein CASSETGANTEAFF. The J gene is TRBJ1-1, the V gene TRBV25-1; TRBD1 aligns across 8 bases. Germline lookup yields CDR1 MGHDK and CDR2 SYGVNS. The CDR3 runs 14 residues. The V segment lost 3 bases and the J segment 1 base; nucleotides outside the gene matches: 1.